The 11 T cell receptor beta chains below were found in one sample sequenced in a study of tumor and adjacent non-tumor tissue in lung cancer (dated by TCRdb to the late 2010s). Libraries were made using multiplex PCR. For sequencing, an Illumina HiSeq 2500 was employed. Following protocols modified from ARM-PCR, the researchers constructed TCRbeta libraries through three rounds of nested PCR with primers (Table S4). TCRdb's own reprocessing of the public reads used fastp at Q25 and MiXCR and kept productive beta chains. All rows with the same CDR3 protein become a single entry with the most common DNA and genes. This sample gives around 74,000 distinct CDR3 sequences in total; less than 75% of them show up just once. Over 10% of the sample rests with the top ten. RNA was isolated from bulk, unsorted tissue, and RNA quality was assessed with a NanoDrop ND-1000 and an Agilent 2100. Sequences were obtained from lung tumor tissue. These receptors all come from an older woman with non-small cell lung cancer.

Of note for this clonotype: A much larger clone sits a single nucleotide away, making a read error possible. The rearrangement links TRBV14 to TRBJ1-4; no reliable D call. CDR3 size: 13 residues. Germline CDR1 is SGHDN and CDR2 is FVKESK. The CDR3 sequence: CVSSHGIPEKLFF. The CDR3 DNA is TGTGTCAGCAGCCACGGGATCCCTGAAAAACTGTTTTTT. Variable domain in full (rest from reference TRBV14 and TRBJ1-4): EAGVTQFPSHSVIEKGQTVTLRCDPISGHDNLYWYRRVMGKEIKFLLHFVKESKQDESGMPNNRFLAERTGGTYSTLKVQPAELEDSGVYFCVSSHGIPEKLFFGSGTQLSVL.

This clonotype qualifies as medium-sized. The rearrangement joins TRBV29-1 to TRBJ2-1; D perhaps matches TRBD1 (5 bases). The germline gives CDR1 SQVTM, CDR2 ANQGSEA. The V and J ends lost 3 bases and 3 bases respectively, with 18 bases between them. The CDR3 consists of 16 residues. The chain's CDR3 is CSVEAGAENYYNEQFF. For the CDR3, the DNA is TGCAGCGTTGAGGCTGGGGCAGAAAATTACTACAATGAGCAGTTCTTC.

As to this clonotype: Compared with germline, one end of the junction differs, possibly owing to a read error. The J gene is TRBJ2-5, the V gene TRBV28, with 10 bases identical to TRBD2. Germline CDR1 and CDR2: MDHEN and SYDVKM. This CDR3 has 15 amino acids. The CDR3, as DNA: TGTGCCAGCAGTCCGCTAGCGGGAGTGGGTGAGACCCGGTACTTC. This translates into CASSPLAGVGETRYF.

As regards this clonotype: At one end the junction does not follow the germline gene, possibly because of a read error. The CDR3 is CASCQGHSTTNNSGYTIYF. CDR3 nucleotide sequence: TGTGCCAGCTGCCAAGGACATAGTACCACAAATAACTCTGGATACACCATATATTTT. V usage is TRBV11-3 and J usage is TRBJ1-3, with D perhaps matching TRBD1 (5 bases). This CDR3 contains 19 residues. Looked up from germline, CDR1 is SGHNT and CDR2 is YENEEA.

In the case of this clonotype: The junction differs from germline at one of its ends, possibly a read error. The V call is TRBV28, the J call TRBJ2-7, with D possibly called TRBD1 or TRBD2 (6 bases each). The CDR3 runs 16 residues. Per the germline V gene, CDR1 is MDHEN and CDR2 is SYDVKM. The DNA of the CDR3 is TGTGCCAGCAGCCAGAAGGGGGGACGGAACTCCTACGATCAGTACTTC. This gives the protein CASSQKGGRNSYDQYF.

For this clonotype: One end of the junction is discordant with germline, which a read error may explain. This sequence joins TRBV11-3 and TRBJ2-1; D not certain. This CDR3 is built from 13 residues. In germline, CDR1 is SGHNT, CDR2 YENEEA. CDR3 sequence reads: CVSSLPYYNEQFF. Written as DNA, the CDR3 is TGTGTCAGCAGCTTACCCTACTACAATGAGCAGTTCTTC.

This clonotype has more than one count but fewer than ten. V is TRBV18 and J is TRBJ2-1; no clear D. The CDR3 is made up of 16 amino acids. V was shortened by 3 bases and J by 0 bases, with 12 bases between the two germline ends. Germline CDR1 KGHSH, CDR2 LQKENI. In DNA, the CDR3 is TGTGCCAGCTCACCGTACCAAAGTAGCTCCTACAATGAGCAGTTCTTC. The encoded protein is CASSPYQSSSYNEQFF.

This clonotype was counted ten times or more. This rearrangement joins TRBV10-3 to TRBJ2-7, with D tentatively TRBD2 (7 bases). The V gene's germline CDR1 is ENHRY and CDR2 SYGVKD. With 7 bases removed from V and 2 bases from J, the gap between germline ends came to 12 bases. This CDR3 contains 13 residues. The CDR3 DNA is TGTGCCATCAACAGGGAGGGAGCCTACGAGCAGTACTTC. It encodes CAINREGAYEQYF.

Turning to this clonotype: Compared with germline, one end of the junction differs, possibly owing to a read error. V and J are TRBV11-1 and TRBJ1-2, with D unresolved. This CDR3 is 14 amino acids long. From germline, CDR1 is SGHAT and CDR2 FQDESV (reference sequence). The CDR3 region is CAGRYSGVGYGYTF. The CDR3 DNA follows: TGTGCCGGCAGATATTCGGGAGTTGGCTATGGCTACACCTTC.

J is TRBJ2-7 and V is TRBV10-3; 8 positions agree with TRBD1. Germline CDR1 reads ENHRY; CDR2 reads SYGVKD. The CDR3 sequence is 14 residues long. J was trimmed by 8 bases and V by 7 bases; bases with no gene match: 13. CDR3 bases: TGTGCCATCACCCGTGGACAGGGTTTTTACAAGCAGTACTTC. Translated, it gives CAITRGQGFYKQYF.

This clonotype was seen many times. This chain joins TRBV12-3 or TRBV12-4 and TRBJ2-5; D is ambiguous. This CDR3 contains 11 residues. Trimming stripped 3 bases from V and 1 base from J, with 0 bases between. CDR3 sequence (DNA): TGTGCCAGCAGTTTCCAAGAGACCCAGTACTTC. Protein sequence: CASSFQETQYF.